This TCR beta chain was identified during a study of T-cell reconstitution after alpha-beta-depleted transplantation in children listed by TCRdb under 2016. Study-wide context: The study quantitatively tracked T-cell immune reconstitution after TCRalphabeta/CD19-depleted allogeneic hematopoietic cell transplantation in children using TCR repertoire profiling.

The paper's findings and limits, for the study overall: Over the following months the frequencies of hyperexpanded clones went down, and after one year T-cell counts and TCRbeta diversity were mostly credited to newly produced T cells. Apparently early alphabetaT-cell count recovery about two months after transplant reportedly relied on only several hundred rapidly expanded clones derived from non-depleted graft cells. In some patients, the high TCRbeta diversity seen at day 60 was put down to recipient T cells and intrathymic progenitors that had survived conditioning.

This specimen's treatment or condition label, per the study, means: allogeneic hematopoietic cell transplantation with graft depleted of TCRalphabeta T cells and CD19 B cells. TCRalphabeta/CD19-depleted allogeneic hematopoietic cell grafts were given to the transplant recipients, all of whom were children. Ten or more counts support this clonotype. There is no known antigen for this receptor. Per-nucleotide qualities are absent, and no much larger clonotype sits a single base away. Based on the germline V gene (reference sequence), the CDR1 and CDR2 sequences are SGHKS and YYEKEE. Taken from cysteine to phenylalanine, the CDR3 has 16 residues. Here the CDR3 DNA is all that survives: 48 bases in frame from base 1. The junction carries 13 bases between V and J, which are trimmed by 0 bases and 1 base respectively. Library preparation used PCR. The run used an Illumina HiSeq 2500. TCR libraries were prepared with molecular barcoding, using unique molecular identifiers to normalize TCRbeta repertoire quantification. The public reads were reanalyzed by TCRdb: fastp trimming at Q25, MiXCR alignment, in-frame beta chains only. Rows with a matching CDR3 protein are joined into one entry that keeps the most common DNA and genes. The sample yields 140,000 to 150,000 distinct CDR3 sequences; around 9% were counted once. Jointly, the top ten make up around a sixth of the sample.

The sequence was collected from a female patient aged 2-10 years who had a stem cell transplant for congenital amegakaryocytic thrombocytopenia, so the T cells may come from the graft donor. Sequencing used PBMCs, mostly from graft donor cells, obtained 180 days after TCRalphabeta/CD19-depleted stem cell transplant. This chain joins TRBV5-5 to TRBJ1-1; confidence is insufficient to name the D gene. The CDR3 amino acid sequence is: CASSLEGLLSNTEAFF. In nucleotide form, the sequence is TGTGCCAGCAGCTTGGAAGGCTTACTATCGAACACTGAAGCTTTCTTT.